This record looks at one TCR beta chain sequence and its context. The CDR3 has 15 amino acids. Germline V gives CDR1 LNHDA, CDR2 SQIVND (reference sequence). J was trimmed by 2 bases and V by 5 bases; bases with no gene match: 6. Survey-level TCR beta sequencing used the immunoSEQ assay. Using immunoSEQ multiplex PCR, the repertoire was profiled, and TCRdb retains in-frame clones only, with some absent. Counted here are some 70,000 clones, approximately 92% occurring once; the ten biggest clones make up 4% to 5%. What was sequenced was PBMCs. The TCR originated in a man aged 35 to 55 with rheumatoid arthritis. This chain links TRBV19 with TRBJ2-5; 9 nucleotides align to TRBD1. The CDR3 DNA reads TGTGCCAGTAGTTCGGGACAGGGCCAGCAAGAGACCCAGTACTTC. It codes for CASSSGQGQQETQYF.